The TCR beta chain under discussion was sequenced for a study of neurological immune-mediated disorders. Between the trimmed V and J ends, which lost 2 bases and 4 bases, there was a span of 18 bases. The length of the CDR3 is 15 residues. Germline V gene lookup returns CDR1 DFQATT and CDR2 SNEGSKA (reference sequence). This clonotype occurred many times. 5'RACE generated cDNA with 10-nucleotide random UMIs. TCRdb re-called the 5' RACE reads with MiXCR, one entry per CDR3 protein. The sample includes 55,000 to 75,000 distinct CDR3 sequences, over 2% of them seen just once. The chain recombines TRBV20-1 with TRBJ2-7; possible D gene TRBD1, 5 bases. The TCR sequence derives from a man aged 50 to 59 with multiple sclerosis. The sequencing sample was made of PBMCs. The CDR3 bases are TGCAGTGCTAGAATGCCGACAGAATGGATGTACGAGCAGTACTTC. Translated, it gives CSARMPTEWMYEQYF.